This TCR beta chain was identified in a study of cytomegalovirus exposure and HLA in healthy donors. Amplification used 60 Vbeta primers and 13 Jbeta primers. TCRdb's copy holds only in-frame clones and misses some; the assay was immunoSEQ multiplex PCR. Here the sample spans approximately 81,000 clones, around 68% being singletons. V lost 2 bases and J 12 bases, leaving 7 bases between the germline ends. Germline CDR1 and CDR2: KGHSH and LQKENI. CDR3 length: 11 amino acids. This clone occurred once. Its antigen is undetermined. Overall study findings and caveats: Analyses of presence and absence presupposed an approximately uniform sequencing depth across donors. Evidence from a later analysis indicated that most CMV-associated TCR beta chains looked HLA-restricted. HLA alleles showed associations with 16,951 TCR beta sequences in a later analysis, at a 0.05 false discovery rate.

The sequenced material came from PBMCs. V usage is TRBV18 and J usage is TRBJ1-4; D gene ambiguous. The TCR was taken from a man aged 40-55 years in good health and CMV-seropositive. The CDR3 region is CASSPSEELFF. Here the CDR3 DNA reads TGTGCCAGCTCACCATCAGAAGAACTGTTTTTT.